A selection of T cell receptor beta chains follows, all from one sample in a study of beta chain features in type 1 diabetes. Sequencing used immunoSEQ multiplex PCR; TCRdb keeps in-frame clones, though not all of them. The sample includes roughly 260,000 clones, 9.5% to 13% of them seen just once. Sequencing was carried out using naive CD4+ T cells from blood. These receptors all come from a man aged 25 to 40 with type 1 diabetes. The CDR3 runs from the conserved cysteine through the conserved F or W. D genes are given only for firm matches. Not every row has a clone size; where given, it reads once, few, many or a size class.

abundance: NA
v_gene: TRBV4-2
d_gene: NA
j_gene: TRBJ1-6
CDR3nt: TGTGCCAGCAGCCAAGAGGGACAACTTAATTCACCCCTCCACTTT
CDR3aa: CASSQEGQLNSPLHF

abundance: few
v_gene: TRBV5-6
d_gene: NA
j_gene: TRBJ1-1
CDR3nt: TGTGCCAGCAGCTTGAGAGTTCTATCAGAAGCTTTCTTT
CDR3aa: CASSLRVLSEAFF

abundance: few
v_gene: TRBV9
d_gene: NA
j_gene: TRBJ2-2
CDR3nt: TGTGCCAGCAGCGTAGATCCCAGTTGGACCGGGGAGCTGTTTTTT
CDR3aa: CASSVDPSWTGELFF

abundance: NA
v_gene: TRBV9
d_gene: NA
j_gene: TRBJ2-3
CDR3nt: TGTGCCAGCGGCGGGACTCGATCAGATACGCAGTATTTT
CDR3aa: CASGGTRSDTQYF

abundance: NA
v_gene: TRBV19
d_gene: TRBD1
j_gene: TRBJ2-5
CDR3nt: TGTGCCAGTAGTATGGGACAGGTCCATGGCACCCAGTACTTC
CDR3aa: CASSMGQVHGTQYF

abundance: NA
v_gene: TRBV4-1
d_gene: NA
j_gene: TRBJ1-1
CDR3nt: TGCGCCAGCAGCCGCTTGCGGGGGGCTGAAGCTTTCTTT
CDR3aa: CASSRLRGAEAFF

abundance: NA
v_gene: TRBV5-1
d_gene: TRBD1
j_gene: TRBJ2-5
CDR3nt: TGCGCCAGCAGCGCGGGACAGGGGGATTGGGAGACCCAGTACTTC
CDR3aa: CASSAGQGDWETQYF

abundance: few
v_gene: TRBV4-3
d_gene: NA
j_gene: TRBJ2-3
CDR3nt: TGCGCCAGCGGGGGCCGCATTTCAGATACGCAGTATTTT
CDR3aa: CASGGRISDTQYF

abundance: NA
v_gene: TRBV2
d_gene: NA
j_gene: TRBJ2-5
CDR3nt: TGTGCCAGCACCGGGACATCCATATGGGAGACCCAGTACTTC
CDR3aa: CASTGTSIWETQYF

abundance: few
v_gene: TRBV11-2
d_gene: NA
j_gene: TRBJ1-1
CDR3nt: TGTGCCAGCAGCTTAGAGGAGGGAAGGGCTTTCTTT
CDR3aa: CASSLEEGRAFF

abundance: few
v_gene: TRBV28
d_gene: NA
j_gene: TRBJ2-7
CDR3nt: TGTGCCAGCAGTTCAGCCTACGAGCAGTACTTC
CDR3aa: CASSSAYEQYF

abundance: NA
v_gene: TRBV7-9
d_gene: NA
j_gene: TRBJ1-1
CDR3nt: TGTGCCACCACGGGGACTGAAGCTTTCTTT
CDR3aa: CATTGTEAFF

abundance: few
v_gene: TRBV30
d_gene: NA
j_gene: TRBJ1-4
CDR3nt: TGTGCCTGGAGTTGGAGGGGAGGGGAAAAACTGTTTTTT
CDR3aa: CAWSWRGGEKLFF

abundance: NA
v_gene: TRBV2
d_gene: NA
j_gene: TRBJ2-1
CDR3nt: TGTGCCAGCAATGCAGGGGCGATCGGCAATGAGCAGTTCTTC
CDR3aa: CASNAGAIGNEQFF

abundance: few
v_gene: TRBV27
d_gene: NA
j_gene: TRBJ2-3
CDR3nt: TGTGCCAGCAGTTGGCAGGCCGCTCGTGGGGATACGCAGTATTTT
CDR3aa: CASSWQAARGDTQYF

abundance: NA
v_gene: TRBV11-2
d_gene: TRBD2
j_gene: TRBJ2-7
CDR3nt: TGTGCCAGCAGTCCACAACGAGCTAGCGGGGTAAACTACGAGCAGTACTTC
CDR3aa: CASSPQRASGVNYEQYF

abundance: few
v_gene: TRBV18
d_gene: NA
j_gene: TRBJ2-3
CDR3nt: TGTGCCAGCTCACCAGAACAGGGAACGCAGTATTTT
CDR3aa: CASSPEQGTQYF

abundance: few
v_gene: TRBV19
d_gene: TRBD2
j_gene: TRBJ2-1
CDR3nt: TGTGCCAGTAGTCTTGGACTAGCGGGGGGGAGCTCCTACAATGAGCAGTTCTTC
CDR3aa: CASSLGLAGGSSYNEQFF

abundance: few
v_gene: TRBV7-9
d_gene: NA
j_gene: TRBJ2-1
CDR3nt: TGTGCCAGCAGCGCCTTAGTCTCCTACAATGAGCAGTTCTTC
CDR3aa: CASSALVSYNEQFF

abundance: few
v_gene: TRBV11-2
d_gene: NA
j_gene: TRBJ2-1
CDR3nt: TGTGCCAGCAGCTCCCACAGGGAAGGTGAGCAGTTCTTC
CDR3aa: CASSSHREGEQFF

abundance: NA
v_gene: TRBV10-3
d_gene: NA
j_gene: TRBJ1-1
CDR3nt: TGTGCCATCAGGAACAGGGAAGTCACTGAAGCTTTCTTT
CDR3aa: CAIRNREVTEAFF

abundance: NA
v_gene: TRBV6-6
d_gene: NA
j_gene: TRBJ2-5
CDR3nt: TGTGCCAGCACCTCTCCTCTAGAGGGAGAGACCCAGTACTTC
CDR3aa: CASTSPLEGETQYF

abundance: few
v_gene: TRBV7-2
d_gene: TRBD1
j_gene: TRBJ2-7
CDR3nt: TGTGCCAGCAGCGTCGGACAGGACTACGAGCAGTACTTC
CDR3aa: CASSVGQDYEQYF

abundance: NA
v_gene: TRBV29-1
d_gene: NA
j_gene: TRBJ1-1
CDR3nt: TGCAGCGTTCGAACCCCAGGGGCGAAGAACACTGAAGCTTTCTTT
CDR3aa: CSVRTPGAKNTEAFF